This T cell receptor (beta chain) was retrieved from a study of blood T cell repertoires in COVID-19. Study context: Sample material is recorded as cDNA or gDNA derived from T cells, B-cell-depleted T cells, or PBMCs.

This clone was seen a handful of times. Source study methods: From reference gene primer amplification, estimates of nucleated cell counts were derived. Sequenced by immunoSEQ multiplex PCR; TCRdb stores in-frame clones only, minus some. The V and J calls and the clone size are those of that table, but D and trimming were determined from the DNA. The sample contains around 230,000 clones, 75% to 90% of which appear only once. Self-reported history from a screening survey and questionnaire set each donor's cohort. Cohort 3 donors counted as recovered after two negative PCRs, clearance, or resolved symptoms. The source of this sequence is a man aged 40-50 years who had recovered from COVID-19. Specimen: PBMCs or T cells enriched from blood (not recorded which).

Here the CDR3 reads CSVEIRGSDETQYF. In nucleotides, the CDR3 is TGCAGCGTTGAAATCCGAGGGAGCGACGAGACCCAGTACTTC. V and J are TRBV29-1 and TRBJ2-5; a possible D gene is TRBD2 (5 bases). V was cut by 2 bases and J by 5 bases, with 15 bases left in between. The CDR3 spans 14 residues. CDR1 is SQVTM and CDR2 is ANQGSEA in the germline V gene.